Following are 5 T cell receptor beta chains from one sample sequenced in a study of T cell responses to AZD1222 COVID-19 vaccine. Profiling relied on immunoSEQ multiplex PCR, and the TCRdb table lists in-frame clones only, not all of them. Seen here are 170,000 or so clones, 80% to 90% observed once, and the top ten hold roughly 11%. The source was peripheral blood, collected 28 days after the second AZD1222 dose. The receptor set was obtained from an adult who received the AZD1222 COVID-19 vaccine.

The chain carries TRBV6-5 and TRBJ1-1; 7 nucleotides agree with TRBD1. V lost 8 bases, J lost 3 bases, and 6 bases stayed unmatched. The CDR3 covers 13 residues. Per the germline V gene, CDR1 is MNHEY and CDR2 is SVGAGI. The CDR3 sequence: CASGTAEYTEAFF. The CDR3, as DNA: TGTGCCAGCGGGACAGCGGAGTACACTGAAGCTTTCTTT.

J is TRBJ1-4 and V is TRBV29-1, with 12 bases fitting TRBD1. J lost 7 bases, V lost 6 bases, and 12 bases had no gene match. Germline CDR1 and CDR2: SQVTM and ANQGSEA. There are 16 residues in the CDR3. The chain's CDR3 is CSVLGQGAVGGEKLFF. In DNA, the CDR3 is TGCAGCGTGTTGGGACAGGGGGCAGTCGGTGGTGAAAAACTGTTTTTT.

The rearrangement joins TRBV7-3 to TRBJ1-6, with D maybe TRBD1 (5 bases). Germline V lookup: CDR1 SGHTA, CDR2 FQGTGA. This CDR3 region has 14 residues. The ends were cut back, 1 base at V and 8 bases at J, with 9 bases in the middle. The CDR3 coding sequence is TGTGCCAGCAGCTTAAGGGGAGGGGATTCACCCCTCCACTTT. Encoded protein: CASSLRGGDSPLHF.

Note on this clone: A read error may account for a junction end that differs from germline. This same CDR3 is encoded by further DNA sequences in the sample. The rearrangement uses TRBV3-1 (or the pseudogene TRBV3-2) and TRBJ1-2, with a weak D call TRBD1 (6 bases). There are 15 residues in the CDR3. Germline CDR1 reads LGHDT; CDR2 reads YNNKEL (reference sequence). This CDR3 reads CASSQDMTGSYGYTF. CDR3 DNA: TGTGCCAGCAGCCAAGATATGACAGGAAGTTATGGTTACACCTTC.

CDR3 DNA: TGCGCCAGCAGTGCCCGACAGAGCTACGAGCAGTACTTC. Translating gives CASSARQSYEQYF. V and J are TRBV10-2 and TRBJ2-7; the D gene is possibly TRBD1 (5 bases). This CDR3 comprises 13 residues. V was cut by 4 bases and J by 3 bases, with 10 bases left in between. Per germline, CDR1 WSHSY and CDR2 SAAADI.